Listed below are T cell receptor beta chains from one sample, sequenced in a study of shared clonotypes between healthy human individuals. Measured with immunoSEQ multiplex PCR; TCRdb has only the in-frame clones, and not every one. Of around 980,000 clones in the sample, approximately 80% were seen once. Sequencing was carried out using memory CD4+ T cells from PBMCs. The origin of the receptors is a young man in good health. Some clones in this sample may be carry-over from other donors' samples. The CDR3 runs from the conserved cysteine through the conserved F or W. The D gene is left open where the match is weak. The size field is filled for only some rows; it gives once, few, many or a size class.

NA	TRBV28	NA	TRBJ2-7	15	CASSLGGARIHEQYF	TGTGCCAGCAGTTTGGGGGGGGCGAGAATCCACGAGCAGTACTTC
NA	TRBV28	NA	TRBJ1-5	12	CASSAGRQPQHF	TGTGCCAGCAGCGCTGGGCGGCAGCCCCAGCATTTT
NA	TRBV18	NA	TRBJ1-2	15	CASSPRGGRGYGYTF	TGTGCCAGCTCACCACGAGGTGGTCGCGGCTATGGCTACACCTTC
NA	TRBV16	NA	TRBJ1-5	15	CASSQQGHSNQPQHF	TGTGCCAGCAGCCAACAGGGTCATAGCAATCAGCCCCAGCATTTT
NA	TRBV28	TRBD2	TRBJ2-7	12	CASSSGGYEQYF	TGTGCCAGCAGCTCGGGGGGCTACGAGCAGTACTTC
NA	TRBV7-6	TRBD2	TRBJ2-2	15	CASTWSGRGTGELFF	TGTGCCAGCACCTGGAGCGGGAGAGGGACCGGGGAGCTGTTTTTT
NA	TRBV6-1	NA	TRBJ1-4	15	CASSETRQGEGKLFF	TGTGCCAGCAGTGAAACACGGCAGGGCGAGGGAAAACTGTTTTTT
many	TRBV10-1	TRBD2	TRBJ2-1	14	CASSDPAGVHEQFF	TGCGCCAGCAGTGATCCAGCGGGAGTCCATGAGCAGTTCTTC
NA	TRBV5-1	TRBD1	TRBJ1-5	15	CASSLGGTANQPQHF	TGCGCCAGCAGCTTGGGCGGGACAGCTAATCAGCCCCAGCATTTT
many	TRBV30	NA	TRBJ1-4	12	CAWKAPAEKLFF	TGTGCCTGGAAGGCTCCAGCGGAAAAACTGTTTTTT
NA	TRBV5-1	NA	TRBJ1-3	17	CASSPGVAGSRGNTIYF	TGCGCCAGCAGCCCTGGGGTGGCGGGGTCGCGAGGAAACACCATATATTTT
NA	TRBV10-3	NA	TRBJ2-5	14	CAISESGLSETQYF	TGTGCCATCAGTGAGTCGGGACTTTCAGAGACCCAGTACTTC
NA	TRBV11-2	TRBD2	TRBJ2-1	14	CASASGRVGHEQFF	TGTGCCAGCGCTAGCGGGAGGGTTGGACATGAGCAGTTCTTC
NA	TRBV15	TRBD1	TRBJ1-5	17	CATSREYGTGGNQPQHF	TGTGCCACCAGCAGAGAGTACGGGACAGGGGGCAATCAGCCCCAGCATTTT
NA	TRBV5-3	NA	TRBJ1-5	12	CARSLSGWPQHF	TGTGCCAGAAGCTTGTCGGGGTGGCCCCAGCATTTT
NA	TRBV2	NA	TRBJ2-7	13	CASTGGLSYEQYF	TGTGCCAGCACTGGAGGGCTCTCCTACGAGCAGTACTTC
NA	TRBV2	TRBD1	TRBJ2-7	13	CASSSDRGREQYF	TGTGCCAGCAGTTCGGACAGGGGTCGCGAGCAGTACTTC
few	TRBV7-2	NA	TRBJ2-7	14	CASSEPGLTYEQYF	TGTGCCAGCAGCGAGCCGGGCCTAACCTACGAGCAGTACTTC
NA	TRBV29-1	NA	TRBJ2-7	12	CSAGDSYYEQYF	TGCAGCGCTGGGGACTCCTACTACGAGCAGTACTTC
NA	TRBV11-3	NA	TRBJ2-2	18	CASSLVRGSGVGTGELFF	TGTGCCAGCAGCTTAGTTAGGGGGTCGGGTGTTGGCACCGGGGAGCTGTTTTTT
NA	TRBV6-5	NA	TRBJ1-1	15	CASGSTGILDTEAFF	TGTGCCAGCGGGTCAACAGGGATCTTGGACACTGAAGCTTTCTTT
NA	TRBV5-1	NA	TRBJ1-2	14	CASSRSRDTYGYTF	TGCGCCAGCAGCCGGTCCCGGGACACCTATGGCTACACCTTC
NA	TRBV27	TRBD2	TRBJ2-1	13	CASSGRPNNEQFF	TGTGCCAGTAGCGGGAGGCCAAACAATGAGCAGTTCTTC
NA	TRBV18	NA	TRBJ2-7	13	CASSGLGPYEQYF	TGTGCCAGCTCTGGACTGGGGCCCTACGAGCAGTACTTC
NA	TRBV15	NA	TRBJ2-7	14	CATSIGKGTFEQYF	TGTGCCACCAGCATCGGGAAGGGGACCTTCGAGCAGTACTTC
NA	TRBV2	NA	TRBJ1-5	13	CASGDVSNQPQHF	TGTGCCAGCGGGGACGTTAGCAATCAGCCCCAGCATTTT
NA	TRBV4-1	TRBD2	TRBJ2-7	16	CASSQDLLAGGREQYF	TGCGCCAGCAGCCAGGACTTACTAGCGGGAGGGCGCGAGCAGTACTTC
few	TRBV27	NA	TRBJ2-5	15	CASSPRRREWETQYF	TGTGCCAGCAGTCCACGACGCCGGGAGTGGGAGACCCAGTACTTC
once	TRBV2	TRBD1	TRBJ2-7	14	CASSRDSATYEQYF	TGTGCCAGCAGTAGGGACAGCGCTACCTACGAGCAGTACTTC
many	TRBV9	TRBD2	TRBJ2-7	15	CASSVEASGGVEQYF	TGTGCCAGCAGCGTAGAGGCTAGCGGGGGTGTCGAGCAGTACTTC
NA	TRBV28	TRBD2	TRBJ2-2	16	CASSDRTSGNTGELFF	TGTGCCAGCAGTGACAGGACTAGCGGTAACACCGGGGAGCTGTTTTTT
NA	TRBV5-1	NA	TRBJ1-2	14	CASSLSQTGYGYTF	TGCGCCAGCAGCTTGAGCCAGACGGGCTATGGCTACACCTTC
few	TRBV9	TRBD2	TRBJ2-5	15	CASSPSTSGRETQYF	TGTGCCAGCAGCCCATCGACTAGCGGGAGAGAGACCCAGTACTTC
NA	TRBV21-1	NA	TRBJ2-5	14	CASSKAGNQETQYF	TGTGCCAGCAGCAAAGCAGGCAACCAAGAGACCCAGTACTTC
NA	TRBV7-9	NA	TRBJ1-1	12	CASSPPGREAFF	TGTGCCAGCAGCCCCCCCGGTCGGGAAGCTTTCTTT
NA	TRBV18	TRBD1	TRBJ1-2	14	CASSPPRQGDGYTF	TGTGCCAGCTCACCACCGCGACAGGGGGATGGCTACACCTTC
NA	TRBV28	TRBD2	TRBJ2-7	16	CASSSGSGLSSYEQYF	TGTGCCAGCAGTTCAGGTAGCGGGCTAAGCTCCTACGAGCAGTACTTC
NA	TRBV18	NA	TRBJ1-1	14	CASSPPEGTTEAFF	TGTGCCAGCTCACCACCGGAGGGAACCACTGAAGCTTTCTTT
NA	TRBV29-1	TRBD2	TRBJ2-1	16	CSVETAGLAGGGEQFF	TGCAGCGTTGAAACGGCGGGACTAGCGGGAGGTGGTGAGCAGTTCTTC
NA	TRBV6-5	TRBD1	TRBJ2-4	15	CASSPGGTGQNIQYF	TGTGCCAGCAGTCCCGGAGGGACAGGGCAAAACATTCAGTACTTC
NA	TRBV11-1	TRBD2	TRBJ2-3	16	CASSSGLAGRTDTQYF	TGTGCCAGCAGCTCGGGACTAGCGGGAAGAACAGATACGCAGTATTTT
NA	TRBV9	TRBD1	TRBJ2-3	15	CASVPGQGPQWAQYF	TGTGCCAGCGTGCCGGGACAGGGGCCACAGTGGGCGCAGTATTTT
NA	TRBV27	TRBD1	TRBJ1-2	15	CASSLWAGGRDGYTF	TGTGCCAGCAGTTTATGGGCAGGGGGAAGGGATGGCTACACCTTC
NA	TRBV6-1	NA	TRBJ1-1	12	CASSDRFTEAFF	TGTGCCAGCAGTGACAGGTTCACTGAAGCTTTCTTT
few	TRBV10-3	NA	TRBJ2-7	11	CAIRNRDNTYF	TGTGCCATCAGAAACCGGGACAACACGTACTTC
NA	TRBV2	TRBD1	TRBJ1-5	15	CASSESRTGGQPQHF	TGTGCCAGCAGTGAATCCCGGACAGGTGGTCAGCCCCAGCATTTT
NA	TRBV5-1	NA	TRBJ2-3	15	CASSSTLGLADTQYF	TGCGCCAGCAGCTCCACCCTCGGGTTGGCAGATACGCAGTATTTT
NA	TRBV7-2	NA	TRBJ2-3	15	CASSQAGLSTDTQYF	TGTGCCAGCTCTCAGGCGGGACTCAGCACAGATACGCAGTATTTT